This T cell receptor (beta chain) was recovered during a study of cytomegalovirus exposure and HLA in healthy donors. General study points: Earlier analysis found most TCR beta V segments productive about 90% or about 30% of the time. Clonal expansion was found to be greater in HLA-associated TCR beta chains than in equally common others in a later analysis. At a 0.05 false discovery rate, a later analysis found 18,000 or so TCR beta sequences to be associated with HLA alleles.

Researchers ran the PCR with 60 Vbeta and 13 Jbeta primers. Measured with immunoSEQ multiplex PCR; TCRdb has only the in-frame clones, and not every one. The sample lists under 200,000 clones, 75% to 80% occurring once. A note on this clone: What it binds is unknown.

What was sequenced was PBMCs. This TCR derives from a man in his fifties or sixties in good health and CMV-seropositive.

CDR3 sequence: CASNNIQGANTIYF. CDR3 sequence (DNA): TGTGCCAGCAACAATATTCAGGGGGCTAACACCATATATTTT. The rearrangement links TRBV11-2 to TRBJ1-3, with 8 bases lining up with TRBD1. With 7 bases clipped from V and 7 bases from J, the junction kept 9 bases outside the gene matches. The length of the CDR3 is 14 residues. Germline V gene sequence: CDR1 SGHAT, CDR2 FQNNGV. The full variable domain, in which reference TRBV11-2 and TRBJ1-3 provide the parts outside the CDR3, is EAGVAQSPRYKIIEKRQSVAFWCNPISGHATLYWYQQILGQGPKLLIQFQNNGVVDDSQLPKDRFSAERLKGVDSTLKIQPAKLEDSAVYLCASNNIQGANTIYFGEGSWLTVV.